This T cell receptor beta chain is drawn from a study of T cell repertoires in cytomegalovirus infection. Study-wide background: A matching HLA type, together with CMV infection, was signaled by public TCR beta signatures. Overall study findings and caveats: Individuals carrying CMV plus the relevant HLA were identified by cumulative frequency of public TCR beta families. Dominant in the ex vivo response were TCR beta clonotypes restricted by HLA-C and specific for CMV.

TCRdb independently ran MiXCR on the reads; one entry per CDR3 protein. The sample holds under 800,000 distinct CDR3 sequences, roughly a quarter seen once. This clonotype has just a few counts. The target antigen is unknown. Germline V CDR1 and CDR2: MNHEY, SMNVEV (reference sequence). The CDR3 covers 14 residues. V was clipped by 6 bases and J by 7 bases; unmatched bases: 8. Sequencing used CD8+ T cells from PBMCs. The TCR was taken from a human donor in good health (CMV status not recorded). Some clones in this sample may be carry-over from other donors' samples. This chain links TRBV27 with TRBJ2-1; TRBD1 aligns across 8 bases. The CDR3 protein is CASSPGQAKNEQFF. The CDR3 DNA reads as TGTGCCAGCAGCCCGGGACAGGCCAAAAATGAGCAGTTCTTC.